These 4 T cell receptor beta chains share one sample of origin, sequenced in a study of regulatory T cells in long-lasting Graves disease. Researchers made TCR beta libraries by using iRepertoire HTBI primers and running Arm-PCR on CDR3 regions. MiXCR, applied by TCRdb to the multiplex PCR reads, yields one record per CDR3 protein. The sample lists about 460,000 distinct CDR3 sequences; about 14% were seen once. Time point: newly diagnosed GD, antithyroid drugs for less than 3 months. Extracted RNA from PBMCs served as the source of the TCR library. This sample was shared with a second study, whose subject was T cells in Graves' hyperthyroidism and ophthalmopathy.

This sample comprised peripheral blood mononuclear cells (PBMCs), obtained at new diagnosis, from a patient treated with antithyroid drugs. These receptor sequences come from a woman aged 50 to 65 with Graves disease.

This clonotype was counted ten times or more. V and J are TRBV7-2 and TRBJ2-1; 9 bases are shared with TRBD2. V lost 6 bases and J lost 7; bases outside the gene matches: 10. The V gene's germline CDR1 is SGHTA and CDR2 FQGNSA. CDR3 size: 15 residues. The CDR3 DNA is TGTGCCAGCAGACGCATAGCGGGAGTGGCTAATGAGCAGTTCTTC. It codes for CASRRIAGVANEQFF.

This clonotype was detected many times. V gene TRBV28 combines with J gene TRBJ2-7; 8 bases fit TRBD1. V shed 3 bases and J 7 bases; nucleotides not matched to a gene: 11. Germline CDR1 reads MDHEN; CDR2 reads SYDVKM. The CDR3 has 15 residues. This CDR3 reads CASSLAQGAAGEQYF. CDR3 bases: TGTGCCAGCAGTTTGGCCCAGGGGGCCGCGGGGGAGCAGTACTTC.

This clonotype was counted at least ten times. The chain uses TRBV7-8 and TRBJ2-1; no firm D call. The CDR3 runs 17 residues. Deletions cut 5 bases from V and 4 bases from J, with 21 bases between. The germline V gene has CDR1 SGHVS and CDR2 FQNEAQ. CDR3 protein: CASSPPGRSEQYNEQFF. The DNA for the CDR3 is TGTGCCAGCAGCCCCCCCGGTCGGAGCGAGCAATACAATGAGCAGTTCTTC.

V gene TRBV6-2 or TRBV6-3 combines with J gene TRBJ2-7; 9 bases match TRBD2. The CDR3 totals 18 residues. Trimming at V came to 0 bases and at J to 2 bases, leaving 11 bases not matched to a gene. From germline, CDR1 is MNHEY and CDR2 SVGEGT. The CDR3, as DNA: TGTGCCAGCAGTTACTCATTATCCGGGACTAGCCGTGCCTACGAGCAGTACTTC. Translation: CASSYSLSGTSRAYEQYF.